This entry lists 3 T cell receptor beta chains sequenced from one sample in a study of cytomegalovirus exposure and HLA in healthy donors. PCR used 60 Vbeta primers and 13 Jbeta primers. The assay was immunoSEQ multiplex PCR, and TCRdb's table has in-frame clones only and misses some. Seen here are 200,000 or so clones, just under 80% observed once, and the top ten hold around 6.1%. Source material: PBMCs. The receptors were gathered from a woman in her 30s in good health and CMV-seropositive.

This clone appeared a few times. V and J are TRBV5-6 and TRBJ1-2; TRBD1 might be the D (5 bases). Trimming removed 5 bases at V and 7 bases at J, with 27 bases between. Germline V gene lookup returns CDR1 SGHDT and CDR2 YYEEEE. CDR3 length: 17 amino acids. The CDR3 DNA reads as TGTGCCAGCAGTCGAGTGGGGCCCGCCAGAGCCTTGGGTGGCTACACCTTC. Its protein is CASSRVGPARALGGYTF.

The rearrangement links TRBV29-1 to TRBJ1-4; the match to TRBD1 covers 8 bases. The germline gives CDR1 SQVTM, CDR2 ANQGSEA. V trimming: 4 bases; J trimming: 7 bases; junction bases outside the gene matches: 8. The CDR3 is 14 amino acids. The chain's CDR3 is CSVGQGISGEKLFF. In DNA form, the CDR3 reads TGCAGCGTTGGACAGGGGATTAGTGGTGAAAAACTGTTTTTT. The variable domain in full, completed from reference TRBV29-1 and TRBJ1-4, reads SAVISQKPSRDICQRGTSLTIQCQVDSQVTMMFWYRQQPGQSLTLIATANQGSEATYESGFVIDKFPISRPNLTFSTLTVSNMSPEDSSIYLCSVGQGISGEKLFFGSGTQLSVL.

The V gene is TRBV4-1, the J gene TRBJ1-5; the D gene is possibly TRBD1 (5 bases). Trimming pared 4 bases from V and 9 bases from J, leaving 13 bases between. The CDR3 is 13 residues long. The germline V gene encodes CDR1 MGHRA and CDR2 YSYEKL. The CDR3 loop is CASSPGDRLPQHF. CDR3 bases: TGCGCCAGCAGCCCGGGGGATCGGCTGCCCCAGCATTTT.